The next 8 T cell receptor beta chains were all read from a single sample in a study of identical twins. TCRdb independently ran MiXCR on the 5' RACE reads; one entry per CDR3 protein. The table includes 400,000 to 500,000 distinct CDR3 sequences, 14% detected once. This sample was also put to use in a study of yellow fever vaccine responses in identical twins.

The sequenced sample was CD4+ T cells sorted from blood. The receptors derive from a woman aged 18 to 35 in good health.

The V call is TRBV6-2 or TRBV6-3, the J call TRBJ1-5; D unresolved. V lost 6 bases to trimming and J lost 6 bases, with 9 bases between them. This CDR3 is built from 12 residues. Germline V gene sequence: CDR1 MNHEY, CDR2 SVGEGT. The CDR3 loop is CASSLARQPQHF. CDR3 nucleotides: TGTGCCAGCAGCCTCGCCCGTCAGCCCCAGCATTTT.

The gene calls are TRBV30 and TRBJ1-4; D is unresolved. The germline gives CDR1 GTSNPN, CDR2 SVGIG (reference sequence). V shed 3 bases and J shed 4 bases, with 3 bases lying between them. This CDR3 has 11 residues. As DNA, the CDR3 is TGTGCCTGGAGCCGTAATGAAAAACTGTTTTTT. Protein sequence: CAWSRNEKLFF.

This clonotype was seen many times. The V call is TRBV29-1, the J call TRBJ1-3; maybe TRBD1 (6 bases). There are 14 residues in the CDR3. The germline V gene encodes CDR1 SQVTM and CDR2 ANQGSEA. Trimming took 5 bases from V and 2 from J, leaving 13 bases between them. CDR3 protein: CSVRDSGAGNTIYF. CDR3 DNA sequence: TGCAGCGTTCGGGACTCAGGGGCTGGAAACACCATATATTTT.

This clonotype was detected a few times. This chain connects TRBV5-1 to TRBJ2-2, with 7 positions matching TRBD1. V gave up 4 bases and J gave up 6 bases; unmatched junction bases: 15. This CDR3 contains 17 residues. Germline CDR1 and CDR2: SGHRS and YFSETQ. CDR3 in DNA: TGCGCCAGCAGCCCGACCGCCGGGACAGCTTTCCCCGGGGAGCTGTTTTTT. Its protein is CASSPTAGTAFPGELFF.

The chain recombines TRBV29-1 with TRBJ2-3; 7 positions agree with TRBD1. Per germline, CDR1 SQVTM and CDR2 ANQGSEA. This CDR3 has 15 amino acids. V trimming: 6 bases; J trimming: 5 bases; junction bases outside the gene matches: 14. The CDR3 reads CSVGTLRQGKDTQYF. The CDR3 DNA follows: TGCAGCGTGGGAACCTTGCGACAGGGAAAAGATACGCAGTATTTT.

This clonotype was observed many times. CDR3 sequence (DNA): TGTGCCAGCAGTTTGACAGGGGCACTAGCGGGGGCCCCGCTGTTTTTT. This translates into CASSLTGALAGAPLFF. The rearrangement links TRBV12-3 or TRBV12-4 to TRBJ2-2; 11 positions match TRBD2. Losses at the gene ends were 3 bases for V and 13 bases for J; bases not matched to a gene: 13. The CDR3 contains 16 residues.

The gene calls are TRBV7-9 and TRBJ1-1, with D unresolved. V lost 5 bases, J lost 4 bases, and 11 bases lay in between. Looked up from germline, CDR1 is SEHNR and CDR2 is FQNEAQ (reference sequence). The CDR3 is 13 residues long. The CDR3 nucleotides are TGTGCCAGCAGCGCCCAGAGAGGCACTGAAGCTTTCTTT. This sequence encodes CASSAQRGTEAFF.

CDR3 DNA sequence: TGCAGTGTTCCCCCGACTAGCTCAGGGGGCACAGATACGCAGTATTTT. It is translated as CSVPPTSSGGTDTQYF. The chain has TRBV20-1 and TRBJ2-3, with D possibly being TRBD2 (7 bases). V was shortened by 7 bases and J by 1 base, with 21 bases between the two germline ends. CDR3 length: 16 amino acids. Germline values: CDR1 DFQATT, CDR2 SNEGSKA (reference sequence).